The sequence of this T cell receptor (beta chain) was determined in a study of T cell repertoires in ileal Crohn's disease. Overall study: All patients had surgery for stricturing (approximately 60%) or penetrating (around 39%) disease. General study findings and limits: Compared with CD4 T cells, sorted CD8 cells carried more expanded clones.

Profiled with immunoSEQ multiplex PCR; TCRdb holds only in-frame clones, not every one. The repertoire consists of around 15,000 clones, with roughly two thirds occurring once and the leading ten covering 5% to 5.5%. A word on this clone: Its antigen remains unidentified.

This TCR was recovered from an adult with Crohn's disease. Material for sequencing was ileal tissue.

CDR3 DNA: TGTGCCAGCAGGCGGACAGCGGAAGCTGAAGCTTTCTTT. Its translation is CASRRTAEAEAFF. The rearrangement uses TRBV27 and TRBJ1-1, with a weak D call TRBD1 (6 bases). Trimming took 6 bases from V and 6 from J, leaving 14 bases between them. The CDR3 is 13 residues long. The germline V gene has CDR1 MNHEY and CDR2 SMNVEV (reference sequence).